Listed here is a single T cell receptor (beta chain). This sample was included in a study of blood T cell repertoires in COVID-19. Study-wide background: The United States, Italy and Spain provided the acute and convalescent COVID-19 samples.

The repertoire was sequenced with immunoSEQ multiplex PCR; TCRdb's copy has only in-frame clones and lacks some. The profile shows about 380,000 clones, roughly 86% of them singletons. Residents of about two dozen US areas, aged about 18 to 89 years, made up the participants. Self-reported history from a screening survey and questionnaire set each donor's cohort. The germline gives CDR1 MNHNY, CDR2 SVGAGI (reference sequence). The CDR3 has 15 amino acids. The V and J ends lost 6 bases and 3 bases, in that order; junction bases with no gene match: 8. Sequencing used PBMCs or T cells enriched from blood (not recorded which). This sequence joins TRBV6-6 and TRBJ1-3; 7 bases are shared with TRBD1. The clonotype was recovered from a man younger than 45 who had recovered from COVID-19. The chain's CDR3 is CASSQTGVFGNTIYF. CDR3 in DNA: TGTGCCAGCAGCCAAACAGGGGTCTTTGGAAACACCATATATTTT.